This T cell receptor beta chain was retrieved from a study of shared clonotypes between healthy human individuals. Study-level findings and limits: Few donors limited the genetic and exposure-history diversity represented.

Per germline, CDR1 SGHNT and CDR2 YENEEA. V shed 5 bases, J shed 9 bases, and the junction held 12 bases outside the gene matches. CDR3 size: 17 residues. Original analysis: There were no quality scores in the junction-only immunoSEQ sequences, so filtering differed. Libraries were prepared by immunoSEQ multiplex PCR; TCRdb keeps only in-frame clonotypes and omits some of them. V and J calls and clone size are copied from that table; D and trimming were computed from the DNA. The sample contains about 530,000 clones, 75% to 80% of which appear only once. Turning to this clone: The antigen is not known.

Sequenced sample: PBMCs. This chain joins TRBV11-3 and TRBJ2-1, with 14 bases lining up with TRBD2. This receptor was taken from a woman aged 35 to 49 in good health. Some clones in this sample may be carry-over from other donors' samples. The CDR3 DNA reads TGTGCCAGCAGCCCCCGACTAGCGGGAGGGTTGGCTGGTGAGCAGTTCTTC. Encoded protein: CASSPRLAGGLAGEQFF.